The 26 T cell receptor beta chains in this list originate from one sample, sequenced in a study of T cell repertoires in cytomegalovirus infection. MiXCR was run by TCRdb on the reads, yielding one entry per CDR3 protein. This table has a few hundred thousand distinct CDR3 sequences, more than 9% appearing once. Sequenced sample: PBMCs. These receptors originate from a human donor in good health (CMV status not recorded). Some clones in this sample may be carry-over from other donors' samples.

The chain joins TRBV4-3 to TRBJ1-1; 11 nucleotides line up with TRBD1. V shed 3 bases and J 1 base; nucleotides not matched to a gene: 7. Germline values: CDR1 LGHNA, CDR2 YSLEER. The CDR3 loop spans 17 amino acids. The chain's CDR3 is CASSQTGQGGWNTEAFF. CDR3 bases: TGCGCCAGCAGCCAGACGGGACAGGGGGGCTGGAACACTGAAGCTTTCTTT.

This clonotype was found a few times. The rearrangement uses TRBV12-3 or TRBV12-4 and TRBJ1-5; a weak D match, TRBD1 (6 bases). CDR3 size: 14 residues. Trimming stripped 3 bases from V and 7 bases from J, with 13 bases between. The CDR3 DNA reads TGTGCCAGCAGTTTGATGGGGCAGGGGCAGCCCCAGCATTTT. Its translation: CASSLMGQGQPQHF.

The chain uses TRBV27 and TRBJ2-7, with no clear D. The CDR3 consists of 13 residues. Germline V lookup: CDR1 MNHEY, CDR2 SMNVEV (reference sequence). The V end lost 4 bases, the J end lost 7 bases, and 14 bases lay between the germline ends. In DNA form, the CDR3 reads TGTGCCAGCAGTTGGTCCTGGCAGAGGGAGCAGTACTTC. The encoded protein is CASSWSWQREQYF.

This clonotype was counted between two and nine times. The gene calls are TRBV5-3 and TRBJ1-2; perhaps TRBD1 as D (5 bases). Being an ORF, TRBV5-3 has a function that is uncertain. The CDR3 has 13 residues. V was shortened by 8 bases and J by 4 bases, with 15 bases between the two germline ends. The CDR3 loop is CASSVDGAYGYTF. As DNA, the CDR3 is TGTGCCAGCAGTGTGGACGGGGCCTATGGCTACACCTTC.

This clonotype has at least ten counts. The genes are TRBV6-2 or TRBV6-3 and TRBJ2-7; D is perhaps TRBD1 (6 bases). V lost 1 base and J lost 2, with 9 bases in between. Per the germline V gene, CDR1 is MNHEY and CDR2 is SVGEGT. This CDR3 spans 14 amino acids. CDR3 region: CASSYLDRPYEQYF. DNA for the CDR3: TGTGCCAGCAGTTACTTGGACAGACCCTACGAGCAGTACTTC.

This clonotype has more than one count but fewer than ten. CDR3 DNA sequence: TGTGCCACCGGGACTCTGACCCACAATGAGCAGTTCTTC. This encodes CATGTLTHNEQFF. V and J are TRBV10-3 and TRBJ2-1; D is possibly TRBD2 (6 bases). Germline values: CDR1 ENHRY, CDR2 SYGVKD. V lost 10 bases and J lost 5, with 15 bases in between. The length of the CDR3 is 13 residues.

This clonotype was observed many times. This chain connects TRBV7-6 to TRBJ2-7; 7 bases align to TRBD2. J was trimmed by 2 bases and V by 1 base; bases with no gene match: 5. This CDR3 is 15 amino acids long. Germline V gives CDR1 SGHVS, CDR2 FNYEAQ. The CDR3 loop is CASSLGAGAAYEQYF. CDR3 bases: TGTGCCAGCAGCTTAGGGGCGGGAGCCGCCTACGAGCAGTACTTC.

This clonotype was seen a handful of times. This sequence joins TRBV7-3 and TRBJ2-1, with 8 bases lining up with TRBD2. Trimming at V came to 0 bases and at J to 12 bases, leaving 4 bases not matched to a gene. The CDR3 spans 13 residues. Germline V gene lookup returns CDR1 SGHTA and CDR2 FQGTGA. The CDR3 coding sequence is TGTGCCAGCAGCTTAACTCCCCGGGGGGGGCAGTTCTTC. Translated: CASSLTPRGGQFF.

This chain connects TRBV2 to TRBJ1-5, with D possibly matching TRBD1 (5 bases). Germline V lookup: CDR1 SNHLY, CDR2 FYNNEI. The CDR3 is 14 amino acids. V lost 6 bases and J lost 1, with 10 bases in between. CDR3 region: CASRGGVSNQPQHF. The DNA of the CDR3 is TGTGCCAGCAGGGGGGGAGTGAGCAATCAGCCCCAGCATTTT.

The chain employs TRBV3-1 and TRBJ2-3; 11 bases fit TRBD2. The germline gives CDR1 LGHDT, CDR2 YNNKEL (reference sequence). V trimming: 0 bases; J trimming: 5 bases; junction bases outside the gene matches: 1. The CDR3 covers 15 residues. In DNA, the CDR3 is TGTGCCAGCAGCCAAGAAACTAGCGGGGGAGATACGCAGTATTTT. This translates into CASSQETSGGDTQYF.

This clonotype was recorded a few times. This chain joins TRBV28 and TRBJ1-2; D not certain. The germline CDR1 and CDR2 sequences are MDHEN and SYDVKM. CDR3 length equals 14 residues. V was trimmed by 1 base and J by 4 bases, leaving 10 bases between them. CDR3 DNA: TGTGCCAGCAGTTTATATAGGGAGGCCTATGGCTACACCTTC. Translation gives CASSLYREAYGYTF.

This clonotype was seen repeatedly, ten times or more. This sequence joins TRBV12-5 and TRBJ2-6; perhaps TRBD2 as D (5 bases). Germline V gives CDR1 LGHNT, CDR2 FRNRAP. V was trimmed by 1 base and J by 3 bases, leaving 25 bases between them. The CDR3 has 21 residues. CDR3 DNA sequence: TGTGCTAGTGGTTTGGACACCCTCACGCCGGGCACACGGGGTGGGGCCAACGTCCTGACTTTC. Residues: CASGLDTLTPGTRGGANVLTF.

V and J are TRBV24-1 and TRBJ2-2; 9 bases are shared with TRBD1. Germline lookup yields CDR1 KGHDR and CDR2 SFDVKD. CDR3 length: 15 residues. Trimming took 6 bases from V and 4 from J; bases not matched to a gene: 5. This chain's CDR3 is CATSPGQGPTGELFF. CDR3 in DNA: TGTGCCACCAGTCCGGGACAGGGACCCACCGGGGAGCTGTTTTTT.

The table lists this clonotype with a few counts. The chain couples TRBV5-6 to TRBJ1-1; 7 bases line up with TRBD1. J lost 3 bases, V lost 4 bases, and 9 bases had no gene match. This CDR3 is built from 15 residues. Germline values: CDR1 SGHDT, CDR2 YYEEEE. The CDR3, as DNA: TGTGCCAGCAGCCCTACAACGACAGGGTACACTGAAGCTTTCTTT. It codes for CASSPTTTGYTEAFF.

Concerning this clonotype: One end of the junction fails to match germline, which may point to a read error. V and J are TRBV28 and TRBJ2-7; TRBD2 is a possible D gene (7 bases). The CDR3 is 13 amino acids. Germline-derived CDR1 and CDR2 are MDHEN and SYDVKM. CDR3 in amino acids: CAISGGRVYAQYF. CDR3 nucleotide sequence: TGTGCCATCTCCGGGGGGCGGGTTTACGCGCAGTACTTC.

This chain joins TRBV19 and TRBJ2-5; possible D gene TRBD1, 6 bases. This CDR3 region has 14 residues. V was cut by 5 bases and J by 5 bases, with 15 bases left in between. Germline V gene data show CDR1 as LNHDA and CDR2 as SQIVND (reference sequence). The CDR3 DNA is TGTGCCAGTAGTCCACAGGGATTCGGGGAGACCCAGTACTTC. It specifies CASSPQGFGETQYF. Full variable domain (missing parts from reference TRBV19 and TRBJ2-5): DGGITQSPKYLFRKEGQNVTLSCEQNLNHDAMYWYRQDPGQGLRLIYYSQIVNDFQKGDIAEGYSVSREKKESFPLTVTSAQKNPTAFYLCASSPQGFGETQYFGPGTRLLVL.

In this sample, this clonotype turned up many times. The chain combines TRBV7-2 with TRBJ2-1; D is ambiguous. This CDR3 is built from 14 residues. Trimming stripped 1 base from V and 5 bases from J, with 9 bases between. Looked up from germline, CDR1 is SGHTA and CDR2 is FQGNSA. CDR3 sequence reads: CASSLEAGNNEQFF. The CDR3 DNA reads as TGTGCCAGCAGCTTAGAGGCAGGCAACAATGAGCAGTTCTTC. The full variable domain, its missing parts supplied by reference TRBV7-2 and TRBJ2-1, is GAGVSQSPSNKVTEKGKDVELRCDPISGHTALYWYRQSLGQGLEFLIYFQGNSAPDKSGLPSDRFSAERTGGSVSTLTIQRTQQEDSAVYLCASSLEAGNNEQFFGPGTRLTVL.

V and J are TRBV4-2 and TRBJ2-7, with D perhaps matching TRBD2 (5 bases). The V gene's germline CDR1 is LGHNA and CDR2 YNFKEQ. V shed 0 bases and J shed 0 bases, with 9 bases lying between them. The CDR3 covers 15 residues. The CDR3 DNA follows: TGTGCCAGCAGCCAAGATCACGAGGGCTCCTACGAGCAGTACTTC. It yields the protein CASSQDHEGSYEQYF.

V and J are TRBV28 and TRBJ1-2; D may be TRBD1 (6 bases). Trimming took 5 bases from V and 3 from J, leaving 16 bases between them. This CDR3 has 15 residues. The germline gives CDR1 MDHEN, CDR2 SYDVKM. The CDR3 nucleotides are TGTGCCAGCAGTCCACTACCTAGACAGGACTATGGCTACACCTTC. This gives the protein CASSPLPRQDYGYTF.

This chain joins TRBV28 and TRBJ2-7, with 9 bases lining up with TRBD1. The CDR3 has 18 residues. Germline CDR1 MDHEN, CDR2 SYDVKM. J was trimmed by 4 bases and V by 4 bases; bases with no gene match: 17. CDR3 nucleotide sequence: TGTGCCAGCAGTTCCTTCAACCCTTCCGGGACAGGGCGATACGAGCAGTACTTC. Translated, it gives CASSSFNPSGTGRYEQYF. The whole variable domain, remainder taken from reference TRBV28 and TRBJ2-7, is DVKVTQSSRYLVKRTGEKVFLECVQDMDHENMFWYRQDPGLGLRLIYFSYDVKMKEKGDIPEGYSVSREKKERFSLILESASTNQTSMYLCASSSFNPSGTGRYEQYFGPGTRLTVT.

In its sample, this clonotype was seen many times. V and J are TRBV7-2 and TRBJ1-1; TRBD1 matches 10 bases. Unmatched junction bases numbered 10, after V lost 5 bases and J lost 4 bases. In germline, CDR1 is SGHTA, CDR2 FQGNSA. The CDR3 is 16 residues long. As DNA, the CDR3 is TGTGCCAGCAGCCCGCGGGGACAGGGGATGGGCACTGAAGCTTTCTTT. As protein: CASSPRGQGMGTEAFF. The full variable domain, in which reference TRBV7-2 and TRBJ1-1 provide the parts outside the CDR3, is GAGVSQSPSNKVTEKGKDVELRCDPISGHTALYWYRQSLGQGLEFLIYFQGNSAPDKSGLPSDRFSAERTGGSVSTLTIQRTQQEDSAVYLCASSPRGQGMGTEAFFGQGTRLTVV.

The table lists this clonotype with many counts. This chain joins TRBV24-1 and TRBJ2-5; 7 nucleotides match TRBD1. With V trimmed by 4 bases and J by 0 bases, 1 base remained unmatched. Germline assignment: CDR1 KGHDR and CDR2 SFDVKD. CDR3 length: 14 amino acids. This CDR3 is CATSETGNQETQYF. CDR3 nucleotides: TGTGCCACCAGTGAGACAGGGAACCAAGAGACCCAGTACTTC.

V usage is TRBV25-1 and J usage is TRBJ1-5; D is unclear. This CDR3 spans 12 amino acids. Trimming removed 1 base at V and 7 bases at J, with 5 bases between. The germline V gene encodes CDR1 MGHDK and CDR2 SYGVNS. The CDR3 coding sequence is TGTGCCAGCAGTGAATTAGGGCAGCCCCAGCATTTT. Amino acids: CASSELGQPQHF.

This clonotype was picked up a small number of times. The DNA for the CDR3 is TGTGCCAGCAGTCGGAACAGGGGAAGGAATGAAAAACTGTTTTTT. This translates into CASSRNRGRNEKLFF. This chain joins TRBV6-5 and TRBJ1-4; 7 bases line up with TRBD1. V was pared by 5 bases and J by 5 bases, with 8 bases of the junction left unmatched. The CDR3 has 15 residues. Germline CDR1 and CDR2: MNHEY and SVGAGI.

The V call is TRBV7-9, the J call TRBJ2-3; D gene ambiguous. The CDR3 is 13 residues long. V was cut by 4 bases and J by 3 bases, with 8 bases left in between. The germline V gene encodes CDR1 SEHNR and CDR2 FQNEAQ (reference sequence). The chain's CDR3 is CASSSRGTDTQYF. CDR3 bases: TGTGCCAGCAGCTCGCGTGGGACAGATACGCAGTATTTT.

Only a few counts were recorded for this clonotype. CDR3 amino acids: CAIKAAGEKETQYF. As DNA, the CDR3 is TGTGCCATCAAGGCAGCGGGCGAAAAAGAGACCCAGTACTTC. This chain connects TRBV10-3 to TRBJ2-5; a possible D gene is TRBD2 (6 bases). Trimming pared 7 bases from V and 3 bases from J, leaving 15 bases between. Germline CDR1 is ENHRY and CDR2 is SYGVKD. CDR3 size: 14 residues.